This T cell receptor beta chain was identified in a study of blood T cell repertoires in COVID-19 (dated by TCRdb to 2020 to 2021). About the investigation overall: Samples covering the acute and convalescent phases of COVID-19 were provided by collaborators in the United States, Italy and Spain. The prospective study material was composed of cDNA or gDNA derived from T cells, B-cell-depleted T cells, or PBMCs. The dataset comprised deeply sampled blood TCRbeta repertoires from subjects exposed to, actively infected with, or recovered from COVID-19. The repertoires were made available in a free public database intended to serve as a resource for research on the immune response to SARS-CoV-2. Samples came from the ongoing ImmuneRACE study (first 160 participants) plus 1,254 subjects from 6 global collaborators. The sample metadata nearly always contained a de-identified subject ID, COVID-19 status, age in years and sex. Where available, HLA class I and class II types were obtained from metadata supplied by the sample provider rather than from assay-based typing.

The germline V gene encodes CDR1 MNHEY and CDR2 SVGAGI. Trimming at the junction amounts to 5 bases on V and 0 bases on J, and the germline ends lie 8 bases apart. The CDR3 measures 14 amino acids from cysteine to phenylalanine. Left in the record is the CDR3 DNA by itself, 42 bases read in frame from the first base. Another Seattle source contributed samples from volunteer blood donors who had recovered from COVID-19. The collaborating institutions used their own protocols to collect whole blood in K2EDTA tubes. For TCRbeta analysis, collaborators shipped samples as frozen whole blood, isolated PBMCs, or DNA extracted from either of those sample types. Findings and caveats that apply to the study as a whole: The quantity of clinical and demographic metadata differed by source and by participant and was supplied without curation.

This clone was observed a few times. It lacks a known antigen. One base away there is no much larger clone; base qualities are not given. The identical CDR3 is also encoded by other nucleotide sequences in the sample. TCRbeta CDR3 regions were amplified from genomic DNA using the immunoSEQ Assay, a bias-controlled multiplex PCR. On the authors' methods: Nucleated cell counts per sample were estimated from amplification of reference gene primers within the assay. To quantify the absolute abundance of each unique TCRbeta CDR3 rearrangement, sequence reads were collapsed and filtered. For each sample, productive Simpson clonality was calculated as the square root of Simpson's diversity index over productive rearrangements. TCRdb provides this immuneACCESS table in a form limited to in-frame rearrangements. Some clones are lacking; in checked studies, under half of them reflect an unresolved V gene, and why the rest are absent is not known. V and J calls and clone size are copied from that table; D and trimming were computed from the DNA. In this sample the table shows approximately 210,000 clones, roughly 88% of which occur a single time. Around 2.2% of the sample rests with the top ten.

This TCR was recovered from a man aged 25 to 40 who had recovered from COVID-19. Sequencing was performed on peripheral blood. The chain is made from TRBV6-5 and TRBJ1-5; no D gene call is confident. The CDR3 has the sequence CASSRTVSNQPQHF. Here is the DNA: TGTGCCAGCAGTCGAACAGTTAGCAATCAGCCCCAGCATTTT.